Following are 8 T cell receptor beta chains from one sample sequenced in a study of control samples from healthy donors and cancer patients. The repertoire was sequenced with immunoSEQ multiplex PCR; TCRdb's copy has only in-frame clones and lacks some. This table holds 120,000 or so clones, about 95% found once. Sequenced sample: blood. Receptors were obtained from a man under 40 in good health.

This clone was counted a single time. V usage is TRBV5-1 and J usage is TRBJ2-7, with 7 bases matching TRBD1. CDR1 and CDR2 from the germline V gene are SGHRS and YFSETQ. J gave up 0 bases and V 3 bases, and 3 bases lay outside the gene matches. CDR3 length: 14 residues. CDR3 sequence reads: CASSSRQGSYEQYF. The CDR3 DNA follows: TGCGCCAGCAGCTCCAGACAGGGCTCCTACGAGCAGTACTTC.

This sequence joins TRBV27 and TRBJ1-2, with D unclear. Trimming pared 5 bases from V and 6 bases from J, leaving 19 bases between. Germline-derived CDR1 and CDR2 are MNHEY and SMNVEV (reference sequence). The CDR3 is made up of 15 amino acids. CDR3 bases: TGTGCCAGCAGTCCCGACCCCCCCTTCATCAATGGCTACACCTTC. It translates to CASSPDPPFINGYTF.

The rearrangement links TRBV15 to TRBJ1-2; D is undetermined. Germline-derived CDR1 and CDR2 are LNHNV and YYDKDF (reference sequence). This CDR3 contains 15 residues. V lost 0 bases, J lost 4 bases, and 12 bases lay in between. This CDR3 reads CATSRERRVPYGYTF. The CDR3 DNA is TGTGCCACCAGCAGAGAGAGGAGGGTACCCTATGGCTACACCTTC.

DNA of the CDR3: TGTGCCTGGAGTGATAGGTTAGCCTCCGGGTCAGATACGCAGTATTTT. Amino acids: CAWSDRLASGSDTQYF. The gene calls are TRBV30 and TRBJ2-3; no definite D call. V was clipped by 1 base and J by 4 bases, with 18 bases between them. The germline V gene encodes CDR1 GTSNPN and CDR2 SVGIG (reference sequence). This CDR3 comprises 16 residues.

Comments on this clone: The identical CDR3 is also encoded by other nucleotide sequences in the sample. The chain employs TRBV7-2 and TRBJ2-5; 9 nucleotides line up with TRBD1. This CDR3 is 14 amino acids long. J gave up 5 bases and V 3 bases, and 4 bases lay outside the gene matches. Germline V gives CDR1 SGHTA, CDR2 FQGNSA. The CDR3 protein is CASSLDRGRETQYF. In DNA form, the CDR3 reads TGTGCCAGCAGCTTGGACAGGGGAAGGGAGACCCAGTACTTC.

V gene TRBV9 combines with J gene TRBJ1-2; D not certain. Trimming shortened V by 3 bases and J by 3 bases, and 6 bases separated the two germline ends. Germline CDR1 reads SGDLS; CDR2 reads YYNGEE. This CDR3 spans 12 amino acids. CDR3 sequence reads: CASSAYYYGYTF. In nucleotides, the CDR3 is TGTGCCAGCAGCGCATATTACTATGGCTACACCTTC.

This clone has only one observation. The chain couples TRBV29-1 to TRBJ1-2, with D uncertain. Looked up from germline, CDR1 is SQVTM and CDR2 is ANQGSEA. V was pared by 4 bases and J by 0 bases, with 9 bases between. The CDR3 consists of 13 residues. DNA for the CDR3: TGCAGCGTTGGGGTCAGAACTAACTATGGCTACACCTTC. Translation gives CSVGVRTNYGYTF.

The chain couples TRBV5-1 to TRBJ2-3; D is possibly TRBD2 (7 bases). The V gene's germline CDR1 is SGHRS and CDR2 YFSETQ. CDR3 length: 14 amino acids. V was trimmed by 5 bases and J by 2 bases, leaving 12 bases between them. This CDR3 reads CASSVGGPTDTQYF. The CDR3 DNA reads as TGCGCCAGCAGTGTCGGGGGGCCCACAGATACGCAGTATTTT.